Shown below are 15 T cell receptor beta chains from a single sample sequenced in a study of blood T cell repertoires in COVID-19. Sequencing was performed with immunoSEQ multiplex PCR; in TCRdb, only in-frame clones are kept and a portion is missing. The table has about 170,000 clones, roughly 86% seen once. The sequenced sample was peripheral blood. The receptors were sampled from a man in his forties who had recovered from COVID-19.

The chain couples TRBV3-1 (or the pseudogene TRBV3-2) to TRBJ2-2, with 8 bases aligning to TRBD2. The J segment lost 7 bases and the V segment lost 0 bases, leaving 4 bases of the junction unmatched. The CDR3 consists of 15 residues. Germline assignment: CDR1 LGHDT and CDR2 YNNKEL (reference sequence). CDR3 sequence reads: CASSQDGRARGELFF. The DNA of the CDR3 is TGTGCCAGCAGCCAAGACGGGAGGGCCCGCGGGGAGCTGTTTTTT.

CDR3 residues: CASSHGYEQYF. The DNA for the CDR3 is TGTGCCAGCAGTCACGGCTACGAGCAGTACTTC. The chain links TRBV28 to TRBJ2-7, with D unresolved. This CDR3 is built from 11 residues. Trimming removed 5 bases from V and 3 bases from J, with 5 bases in between. Germline values: CDR1 MDHEN, CDR2 SYDVKM.

The gene calls are TRBV7-2 and TRBJ1-1; 8 positions match TRBD1. The CDR3 extends over 15 amino acids. Trimming at V came to 5 bases and at J to 10 bases, leaving 15 bases not matched to a gene. CDR1 is SGHTA, CDR2 FQGNSA, per germline. In nucleotides, the CDR3 is TGTGCCAGCAGCCCAGGGGGAACAGGGGGTGGGTTAGCTTTCTTT. Its protein is CASSPGGTGGGLAFF. The whole variable domain, remainder taken from reference TRBV7-2 and TRBJ1-1, is GAGVSQSPSNKVTEKGKDVELRCDPISGHTALYWYRQSLGQGLEFLIYFQGNSAPDKSGLPSDRFSAERTGGSVSTLTIQRTQQEDSAVYLCASSPGGTGGGLAFFGQGTRLTVV.

The gene calls are TRBV6-1 and TRBJ2-7; 12 bases align to TRBD2. The trim removed 2 bases at V and 4 bases at J, leaving 3 bases unmatched. This CDR3 is 15 amino acids long. CDR1 and CDR2 from the germline V gene are MNHNS and SASEGT. CDR3 coding DNA: TGTGCCAGCAGTGAATCACTAGCGGGGGGATACGAGCAGTACTTC. This translates into CASSESLAGGYEQYF.

The chain joins TRBV6-1 to TRBJ2-5; no clear D. V was clipped by 1 base and J by 0 bases, with 12 bases between them. Germline CDR1 and CDR2: MNHNS and SASEGT. The CDR3 runs to 16 residues. The CDR3 DNA is TGTGCCAGCAGTGAAGGTCACAGTCTGTACCAAGAGACCCAGTACTTC. Translation gives CASSEGHSLYQETQYF.

The CDR3 region is CASSQDPGSEKLFF. For the CDR3, the DNA is TGCGCCAGCAGCCAAGACCCAGGCTCCGAAAAACTGTTTTTT. The rearrangement uses TRBV4-3 and TRBJ1-4, with D hard to call. Germline CDR1 LGHNA, CDR2 YSLEER. This CDR3 spans 14 amino acids. Trimming removed 0 bases at V and 8 bases at J, with 10 bases between.

This clone was counted once. This chain connects TRBV7-2 to TRBJ2-1; 7 bases fit TRBD2. The germline gives CDR1 SGHTA, CDR2 FQGNSA. V was clipped by 1 base and J by 5 bases; unmatched bases: 8. There are 16 residues in the CDR3. CDR3 residues: CASSLEGLAVHNEQFF. In DNA, the CDR3 is TGTGCCAGCAGCTTAGAAGGTCTAGCGGTCCACAATGAGCAGTTCTTC.

The chain uses TRBV7-2 and TRBJ2-7; 8 nucleotides line up with TRBD2. This CDR3 contains 15 residues. Unmatched junction bases numbered 15, after V lost 5 bases and J lost 9 bases. Germline V lookup: CDR1 SGHTA, CDR2 FQGNSA. This CDR3 is CASSHAPAGDPGQYF. The CDR3 region has the DNA TGTGCCAGCAGCCACGCACCAGCGGGAGATCCGGGGCAGTACTTC.

The chain combines TRBV4-2 with TRBJ2-3, with TRBD1 matching over 12 bases. Germline V gene data show CDR1 as LGHNA and CDR2 as YNFKEQ. There are 18 residues in the CDR3. V lost 0 bases, J lost 6 bases, and 10 bases stayed unmatched. The CDR3 DNA reads as TGTGCCAGCAGCCAAGACCCCGGGACAGGGGGCGCCAAGGATACGCAGTATTTT. It translates to CASSQDPGTGGAKDTQYF.

Of note for this clone: The sample contains more than one DNA sequence encoding this CDR3. This chain joins TRBV19 and TRBJ2-7; D perhaps matches TRBD2 (6 bases). The CDR3 is made up of 13 amino acids. Trimming pared 6 bases from V and 3 bases from J, leaving 12 bases between. Germline loops: CDR1 LNHDA, CDR2 SQIVND (reference sequence). In DNA form, the CDR3 reads TGTGCCAGTAGCGGACTGGGGGGCTACGAGCAGTACTTC. Its protein product is CASSGLGGYEQYF.

The V gene is TRBV7-2, the J gene TRBJ2-1; D possibly corresponds to TRBD1 (5 bases). V gave up 1 base and J gave up 7 bases, with 8 bases separating them. The germline V gene encodes CDR1 SGHTA and CDR2 FQGNSA. The CDR3 has 13 amino acids. DNA for the CDR3: TGTGCCAGCAGCTTAGTCAGGGTGAATGAGCAGTTCTTC. This encodes CASSLVRVNEQFF.

The chain couples TRBV29-1 to TRBJ1-1; D not certain. Per germline, CDR1 SQVTM and CDR2 ANQGSEA. Deletions cut 4 bases from V and 4 bases from J, with 10 bases between. The CDR3 has 12 amino acids. CDR3: CSVVVGSTEAFF. CDR3 DNA sequence: TGCAGCGTTGTTGTTGGGAGCACTGAAGCTTTCTTT.

This sequence joins TRBV7-8 and TRBJ1-5; D remains ambiguous. Trimming removed 5 bases from V and 2 bases from J, with 13 bases in between. This CDR3 is built from 15 residues. Germline values: CDR1 SGHVS, CDR2 FQNEAQ. In nucleotides, the CDR3 is TGTGCCAGCAGCATAGAGTCGGTAGGCAATCAGCCCCAGCATTTT. It is translated as CASSIESVGNQPQHF. Together with reference TRBV7-8 and TRBJ1-5, the CDR3 gives the full variable domain: GAGVSQSPRYKVAKRGQDVALRCDPISGHVSLFWYQQALGQGPEFLTYFQNEAQLDKSGLPSDRFFAERPEGSVSTLKIQRTQQEDSAVYLCASSIESVGNQPQHFGDGTRLSIL.

The chain recombines TRBV21-1 with TRBJ2-7; no DNA check was done on the table's D call, TRBD1. TRBV21-1 is deemed a pseudogene. This CDR3 is 13 amino acids long. The CDR3 sequence is CASKRDRAYEQYF. CDR3 coding DNA: TGTGCCAGCAAAAGGGACAGGGCGTACGAGCAGTACTTC.

The rearrangement uses TRBV10-3 and TRBJ1-1; TRBD1 is a possible D gene (5 bases). With 8 bases removed from V and 5 bases from J, the gap between germline ends came to 12 bases. The germline gives CDR1 ENHRY, CDR2 SYGVKD. The CDR3 spans 12 residues. CDR3 residues: CAISGSLTEAFF. The CDR3 coding sequence is TGTGCCATCTCAGGGTCCTTGACTGAAGCTTTCTTT.